Below are 13 T cell receptor beta chains sequenced from a single sample in a study of blood T cells in healthy people across ages. Together with a sample-barcoded 5' primer, a J-beta primer mix was included in a second PCR lasting about 7 to 11 cycles. MiXCR, applied by TCRdb to the 5' RACE reads, yields one record per CDR3 protein. The repertoire holds 1.5 million to 2 million distinct CDR3 sequences, with around 35% as singletons. Sequenced: blood. Receptors originate from a young woman in good health.

This clonotype was detected only a few times. The chain combines TRBV3-1 with TRBJ2-5; D is unresolved. CDR1 and CDR2 (germline): LGHDT, YNNKEL (reference sequence). The CDR3 is 13 amino acids. The V gene lost 4 bases and the J gene lost 5 bases, with 11 bases spanning the gap. The CDR3: CASSLVTSETQYF. CDR3 nucleotides: TGTGCCAGCAGCCTGGTGACCTCGGAGACCCAGTACTTC.

This clonotype was counted only a few times. The chain links TRBV15 to TRBJ2-3; D is uncertain. The CDR3 is 15 amino acids. The V gene lost 3 bases and the J gene lost 5 bases, with 15 bases spanning the gap. Germline V gene sequence: CDR1 LNHNV, CDR2 YYDKDF (reference sequence). Here the CDR3 reads CATSRVRIKGDTQYF. CDR3 in DNA: TGTGCCACCAGCAGGGTCCGGATTAAGGGAGATACGCAGTATTTT.

This clonotype has a handful of counts. This rearrangement joins TRBV12-3 or TRBV12-4 to TRBJ2-1; 7 bases align to TRBD2. Trimming cost V 7 bases and J 5 bases; bases outside gene matches: 11. The CDR3 is 15 amino acids. DNA for the CDR3: TGTGCCAGCAACAACCGGGGACTACCTAACAATGAGCAGTTCTTC. The encoded protein is CASNNRGLPNNEQFF.

This clonotype was recorded a few times. This chain links TRBV6-1 with TRBJ1-2, with 7 bases matching TRBD1. After removal of 6 bases from V and 4 bases from J, the junction contained 8 bases not matched to a gene. Germline V CDR1 and CDR2: MNHNS, SASEGT. This CDR3 has 14 amino acids. CDR3 protein: CASSKDDRAYGYTF. In DNA, the CDR3 is TGTGCCAGCAGCAAAGATGACAGGGCCTATGGCTACACCTTC.

This clonotype showed up just a few times. The rearrangement joins TRBV2 to TRBJ2-1; 9 bases match TRBD2. The J segment lost 3 bases and the V segment lost 5 bases, leaving 5 bases of the junction unmatched. Germline V gene lookup returns CDR1 SNHLY and CDR2 FYNNEI. The CDR3 totals 15 residues. This CDR3 reads CASSKVTSGYNEQFF. As DNA, the CDR3 is TGTGCCAGCAGTAAGGTGACTAGCGGCTACAATGAGCAGTTCTTC.

The CDR3 spells CASSKVVGPSNEQFF. CDR3 nucleotides: TGTGCCAGCAGCAAAGTGGTGGGGCCGTCCAATGAGCAGTTCTTC. V gene TRBV21-1 combines with J gene TRBJ2-1; the D segment call TRBD2 is taken from the table without a DNA check. TRBV21-1 is a listed pseudogene. The CDR3 runs to 15 residues.

There are many counts of this clonotype. The chain is built from TRBV5-8 and TRBJ2-7; the D gene is possibly TRBD1 (5 bases). The germline V and J ends were trimmed by 0 bases and 2 bases, with 12 bases remaining between them. Germline V lookup: CDR1 SGHTS, CDR2 YDEGEE. CDR3 size: 15 residues. The CDR3 DNA is TGTGCCAGCAGCTTGGGCCAGGGTCTGACCTACGAGCAGTACTTC. It encodes CASSLGQGLTYEQYF.

The V gene is TRBV20-1, the J gene TRBJ1-5; TRBD1 matches at 7 bases. The length of the CDR3 is 17 residues. The germline gives CDR1 DFQATT, CDR2 SNEGSKA (reference sequence). V dropped 7 bases and J dropped 3; count of bases not matched to a gene: 18. CDR3 amino acids: CSVRGWARGRTNQPQHF. The CDR3 region has the DNA TGCAGTGTCAGGGGGTGGGCCAGGGGGAGAACCAATCAGCCCCAGCATTTT.

V is TRBV28 and J is TRBJ2-3; 9 nucleotides agree with TRBD2. This CDR3 has 17 residues. V lost 4 bases to trimming and J lost 5 bases; unmatched junction nucleotides: 13. From germline, CDR1 is MDHEN and CDR2 SYDVKM. CDR3 region: CASSSSGLAVILDTQYF. The CDR3 DNA reads TGTGCCAGCAGTTCCTCGGGACTAGCTGTGATTTTAGATACGCAGTATTTT.

This clonotype was seen a handful of times. V and J are TRBV20-1 and TRBJ2-7; possible D gene TRBD2, 6 bases. CDR1 and CDR2 from the germline V gene are DFQATT and SNEGSKA (reference sequence). V was cut by 6 bases and J by 1 base, with 13 bases left in between. The CDR3 contains 13 residues. The DNA of the CDR3 is TGCAGTGCCATTCGGGGGTTATCCTACGAGCAGTACTTC. It encodes CSAIRGLSYEQYF.

This clonotype was counted between two and nine times. The rearrangement joins TRBV20-1 to TRBJ2-5; D is unresolved. The CDR3 spans 15 residues. Between the trimmed V and J ends, which lost 0 bases and 2 bases, there was a span of 13 bases. The germline V gene encodes CDR1 DFQATT and CDR2 SNEGSKA (reference sequence). The CDR3 sequence is CSARETRGLQETQYF. The DNA for the CDR3 is TGCAGTGCTAGAGAAACCCGTGGGCTGCAAGAGACCCAGTACTTC.

This rearrangement joins TRBV7-2 to TRBJ2-2, with D perhaps matching TRBD1 or TRBD2 (5 bases each). The CDR3 is 14 amino acids. Trimming cost V 2 bases and J 4 bases, with 8 bases left between them. CDR1 and CDR2 from the germline V gene are SGHTA and FQGNSA. CDR3 loop: CASSLWGSTGELFF. CDR3 nucleotide sequence: TGTGCCAGCAGCTTATGGGGGAGCACCGGGGAGCTGTTTTTT.

This clonotype was counted only a few times. The chain links TRBV5-1 to TRBJ1-5; D gene uncertain. V was cut by 4 bases and J by 7 bases, with 12 bases left in between. Germline assignment: CDR1 SGHRS and CDR2 YFSETQ. This CDR3 is built from 13 residues. CDR3 in amino acids: CASSATLGQPQHF. CDR3 DNA: TGCGCCAGCAGCGCGACCCTGGGGCAGCCCCAGCATTTT.